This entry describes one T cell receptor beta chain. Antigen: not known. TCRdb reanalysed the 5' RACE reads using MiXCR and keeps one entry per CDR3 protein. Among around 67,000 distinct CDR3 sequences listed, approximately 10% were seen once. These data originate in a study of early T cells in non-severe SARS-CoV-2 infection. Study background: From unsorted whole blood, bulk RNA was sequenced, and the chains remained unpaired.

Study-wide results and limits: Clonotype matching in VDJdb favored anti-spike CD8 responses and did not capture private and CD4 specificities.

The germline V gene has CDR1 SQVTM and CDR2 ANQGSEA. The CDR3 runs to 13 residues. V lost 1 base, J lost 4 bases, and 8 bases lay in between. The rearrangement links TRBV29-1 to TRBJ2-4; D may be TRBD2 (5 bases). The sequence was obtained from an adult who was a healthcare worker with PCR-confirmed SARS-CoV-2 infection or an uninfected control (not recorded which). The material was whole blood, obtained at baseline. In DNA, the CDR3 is TGCAGCGTTGAAGGGGAGAGTAAAAACATTCAGTACTTC. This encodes CSVEGESKNIQYF.